The 25 T cell receptor beta chains presented below share a single source sample, sequenced in a study of T cells after yellow fever vaccination (dated by TCRdb to between 2018 and 2021). Receptor amplification or capture employed 5' RACE. TCRdb names Illumina HiSeq 2500 as the instrument used. The public reads were run again by TCRdb, first through fastp at Q25 and then through MiXCR, and only productive beta chains were kept. Under each unique CDR3 protein, matching rows form one entry showing the most common genes and DNA. This sample lists hundreds of thousands of distinct CDR3 sequences; roughly an eighth were detected once. The biggest ten clones account for approximately 15% of the sample. This specimen's treatment or condition label, per the study, means: live attenuated yellow fever vaccine strain. The sample was PBMCs, taken on the day of the yellow fever booster vaccination. These receptors were obtained from a man aged 30-40 years who received the YFV17D yellow fever vaccine.

Note on this clonotype: This clone may be a read error of a much larger clone one base away. The gene calls are TRBV20-1 and TRBJ2-7; a weak D match, TRBD2 (6 bases). The CDR3 has 13 residues. The V and J ends lost 2 bases and 2 bases respectively, with 10 bases between them. In germline, CDR1 is DFQATT, CDR2 SNEGSKA (reference sequence). CDR3 nucleotide sequence: TGCAGTGCTAGAACTAGCCGGACCTACGAGCAGTACTTC. Amino acids: CSARTSRTYEQYF.

The rearrangement links TRBV5-5 to TRBJ2-1; 11 bases match TRBD1. The germline gives CDR1 SGHKS, CDR2 YYEKEE (reference sequence). J gave up 9 bases and V 2 bases, and 4 bases lay outside the gene matches. The CDR3 totals 14 residues. Written as DNA, the CDR3 is TGTGCCAGCAGCTTCCCGGGACAGGGGGGTGAGCAGTTCTTC. It specifies CASSFPGQGGEQFF. Full variable domain (outside the CDR3, taken from reference TRBV5-5 and TRBJ2-1): DAGVTQSPTHLIKTRGQQVTLRCSPISGHKSVSWYQQVLGQGPQFIFQYYEKEERGRGNFPDRFSARQFPNYSSELNVNALLLGDSALYLCASSFPGQGGEQFFGPGTRLTVL.

This clonotype was detected only a few times. The CDR3 coding sequence is TGTGCCAGCAGCTTAGGACAGTGGAATGGCTACGAGCAGTACTTC. Translated: CASSLGQWNGYEQYF. V usage is TRBV3-1 and J usage is TRBJ2-7; possible D gene TRBD1, 6 bases. The CDR3 is made up of 15 amino acids. Germline V gene sequence: CDR1 LGHDT, CDR2 YNNKEL (reference sequence). Trimming cost V 5 bases and J 3 bases, with 17 bases left between them.

This clonotype was recorded many times. This sequence joins TRBV11-3 and TRBJ2-1, with 7 bases fitting TRBD1. V lost 4 bases, J lost 6 bases, and 6 bases stayed unmatched. The CDR3 length is 14 residues. CDR1 and CDR2 from the germline V gene are SGHNT and YENEEA. The chain's CDR3 is CASSSRTGRNEQFF. The CDR3 DNA sequence: TGTGCCAGCAGCTCAAGGACAGGACGCAATGAGCAGTTCTTC.

The genes are TRBV19 and TRBJ1-5; D is perhaps TRBD1 (5 bases). V lost 4 bases, J lost 0 bases, and 7 bases lay in between. The CDR3 totals 14 residues. The germline gives CDR1 LNHDA, CDR2 SQIVND (reference sequence). CDR3 bases: TGTGCCAGTAGTAAGACAGCTAGCAATCAGCCCCAGCATTTT. This sequence encodes CASSKTASNQPQHF.

The gene calls are TRBV27 and TRBJ2-3, with TRBD1 matching over 8 bases. The CDR3 is 14 residues long. The V and J ends lost 5 bases and 2 bases, in that order; junction bases with no gene match: 3. Germline V gene lookup returns CDR1 MNHEY and CDR2 SMNVEV (reference sequence). The CDR3: CASSTTGATDTQYF. The CDR3 coding sequence is TGTGCCAGCAGTACGACAGGGGCCACAGATACGCAGTATTTT.

This clonotype has a count of ten or more. The CDR3 DNA sequence: TGCAGTGTTAGCGGGACTTACAATGAGCAGTTCTTC. Amino acids: CSVSGTYNEQFF. The rearrangement uses TRBV20-1 and TRBJ2-1; 8 positions match TRBD2. CDR1 is DFQATT, CDR2 SNEGSKA, per germline (reference sequence). V trimming: 7 bases; J trimming: 4 bases; junction bases outside the gene matches: 3. This CDR3 is built from 12 residues.

This clonotype was found a few times. This chain links TRBV7-6 with TRBJ2-1, with a tentative D call TRBD2 (6 bases). The CDR3 contains 17 residues. Germline V gene sequence: CDR1 SGHVS, CDR2 FNYEAQ. The ends were cut back, 5 bases at V and 5 bases at J, with 22 bases in the middle. CDR3 loop: CASSLTPSGTQNNEQFF. CDR3 nucleotides: TGTGCCAGCAGCCTTACCCCTTCCGGGACTCAAAACAATGAGCAGTTCTTC.

This clonotype was seen a handful of times. The CDR3 loop is CSARVVEYQQFF. CDR3 nucleotides: TGCAGTGCTAGAGTAGTAGAGTATCAGCAGTTCTTC. This chain uses TRBV20-1 with TRBJ2-1; D not resolved. Per germline, CDR1 DFQATT and CDR2 SNEGSKA (reference sequence). V was clipped by 1 base and J by 11 bases, with 12 bases between them. CDR3 length: 12 amino acids.

The chain carries TRBV5-6 and TRBJ2-3; D is unresolved. Trimming pared 0 bases from V and 5 bases from J, leaving 16 bases between. Germline lookup yields CDR1 SGHDT and CDR2 YYEEEE. CDR3 length: 16 amino acids. The CDR3 loop is CASSLVFGDFVDTQYF. CDR3 coding DNA: TGTGCCAGCAGCTTGGTATTTGGGGATTTTGTAGATACGCAGTATTTT.

The table lists this clonotype with a few counts. The rearrangement links TRBV11-2 to TRBJ2-1; maybe TRBD2 (5 bases). The germline gives CDR1 SGHAT, CDR2 FQNNGV. Deletions cut 2 bases from V and 6 bases from J, with 8 bases between. CDR3 length: 13 amino acids. The CDR3 sequence: CASSLKSGNEQFF. In DNA, the CDR3 is TGTGCCAGCAGCTTAAAAAGCGGCAATGAGCAGTTCTTC.

The chain combines TRBV28 with TRBJ2-3; the match to TRBD2 covers 9 bases. The CDR3 is 18 amino acids. With 5 bases clipped from V and 1 base from J, the junction kept 13 bases outside the gene matches. Germline lookup yields CDR1 MDHEN and CDR2 SYDVKM. In DNA form, the CDR3 reads TGTGCCAGCAGTCCGTCATCAGGGACTAGCAGACGCACAGATACGCAGTATTTT. This sequence encodes CASSPSSGTSRRTDTQYF.

This sequence joins TRBV18 and TRBJ1-1; D uncertain. V was cut by 3 bases and J by 4 bases, with 9 bases left in between. This CDR3 contains 13 residues. Germline CDR1 and CDR2: KGHSH and LQKENI. CDR3 sequence: CASSPTRGTEAFF. For the CDR3, the DNA is TGTGCCAGCTCACCGACGCGAGGCACTGAAGCTTTCTTT.

This clonotype has more than one count but fewer than ten. This chain links TRBV10-2 with TRBJ2-3, with D perhaps TRBD2 (5 bases). The CDR3 totals 15 residues. Germline CDR1 WSHSY, CDR2 SAAADI. The V and J ends lost 7 bases and 4 bases respectively, with 18 bases between them. CDR3 sequence reads: CASIATRGTADTQYF. In DNA, the CDR3 is TGCGCCAGCATTGCGACCCGGGGAACGGCAGATACGCAGTATTTT.

In this sample, this clonotype turned up a few times. The gene calls are TRBV28 and TRBJ2-1; no firm D call. Per the germline V gene, CDR1 is MDHEN and CDR2 is SYDVKM. The CDR3 sequence is 12 residues long. V was pared by 3 bases and J by 9 bases, with 9 bases between. CDR3 amino acids: CASSLALTEQFF. CDR3 nucleotides: TGTGCCAGCAGTTTGGCCTTGACTGAGCAGTTCTTC.

The chain is built from TRBV3-1 and TRBJ2-3; D gene unclear. This CDR3 has 13 amino acids. V lost 0 bases, J lost 5 bases, and 6 bases lay in between. Germline CDR1 LGHDT, CDR2 YNNKEL (reference sequence). The CDR3 spells CASSQDRIDTQYF. The CDR3 DNA reads TGTGCCAGCAGCCAAGATAGGATAGATACGCAGTATTTT.

In this sample, this clonotype turned up a few times. V and J are TRBV20-1 and TRBJ2-1, with D maybe TRBD2 (6 bases). The CDR3 loop spans 13 amino acids. Germline CDR1 reads DFQATT; CDR2 reads SNEGSKA (reference sequence). The V and J ends lost 5 bases and 9 bases respectively, with 17 bases between them. This chain's CDR3 is CSAGPSVHSEQFF. CDR3 DNA: TGCAGTGCTGGACCTAGCGTACATAGTGAGCAGTTCTTC.

This clonotype was seen a few times. The chain recombines TRBV12-3 or TRBV12-4 with TRBJ1-4; 7 bases align to TRBD1. CDR3 size: 12 residues. V lost 7 bases, J lost 12 bases, and 8 bases stayed unmatched. CDR3: CASTHVGTELFF. The CDR3 bases are TGTGCCAGCACCCACGTAGGGACAGAACTGTTTTTT.

This clonotype was seen many times. V and J are TRBV15 and TRBJ1-4, with D perhaps TRBD1 (6 bases). CDR1 is LNHNV and CDR2 is YYDKDF in the germline V gene (reference sequence). V lost 0 bases to trimming and J lost 4 bases, with 9 bases between them. The CDR3 has 15 amino acids. DNA for the CDR3: TGTGCCACCAGCAGAGATCGGGACAATAATGAAAAACTGTTTTTT. Its protein product is CATSRDRDNNEKLFF.

The chain employs TRBV28 and TRBJ1-5, with D maybe TRBD1 (5 bases). CDR1 and CDR2 (germline): MDHEN, SYDVKM. The CDR3 has 14 residues. Trimming removed 5 bases at V and 7 bases at J, with 15 bases between. The CDR3, as DNA: TGTGCCAGCAGTACCAGGAGGGGCAGCCAGCCCCAGCATTTT. Translation: CASSTRRGSQPQHF.

This clonotype was counted only a few times. This sequence joins TRBV5-1 and TRBJ2-2; D gene unclear. V was trimmed by 4 bases and J by 4 bases, leaving 14 bases between them. The CDR3 length is 15 residues. Germline V gene sequence: CDR1 SGHRS, CDR2 YFSETQ. In DNA, the CDR3 is TGCGCCAGCAGCCGGGTGTCACAGACCACCGGGGAGCTGTTTTTT. Encoded protein: CASSRVSQTTGELFF. Complete variable domain (other parts from reference TRBV5-1 and TRBJ2-2): KAGVTQTPRYLIKTRGQQVTLSCSPISGHRSVSWYQQTPGQGLQFLFEYFSETQRNKGNFPGRFSGRQFSNSRSEMNVSTLELGDSALYLCASSRVSQTTGELFFGEGSRLTVL.

This clonotype was counted only a few times. The V call is TRBV24-1, the J call TRBJ2-2; tentatively, D is TRBD1 (6 bases). The CDR3 consists of 15 residues. Trimming removed 9 bases at V and 0 bases at J, with 13 bases between. Germline values: CDR1 KGHDR, CDR2 SFDVKD. The CDR3 region has the DNA TGTGCCACCGGAAAGACAGGCGCGAACACCGGGGAGCTGTTTTTT. Protein: CATGKTGANTGELFF.

This clonotype was observed a handful of times. The V and J genes are TRBV24-1 and TRBJ2-1; D gene unclear. V shed 3 bases and J shed 7 bases, with 9 bases lying between them. The CDR3 extends over 13 amino acids. Per the germline V gene, CDR1 is KGHDR and CDR2 is SFDVKD. The CDR3 spells CATSDPSENEQFF. The CDR3 bases are TGTGCCACCAGTGATCCTAGTGAAAATGAGCAGTTCTTC.

This chain connects TRBV5-1 to TRBJ2-1; the match to TRBD2 covers 9 bases. This CDR3 comprises 17 residues. The trim removed 0 bases at V and 4 bases at J, leaving 8 bases unmatched. Germline-derived CDR1 and CDR2 are SGHRS and YFSETQ. Here the CDR3 DNA reads TGCGCCAGCAGCTTGGTCGCGGGAGGGTCGGGTTACAATGAGCAGTTCTTC. Protein sequence: CASSLVAGGSGYNEQFF.

Ten or more counts support this clonotype. The V and J genes are TRBV27 and TRBJ2-4, with TRBD1 identical over 9 bases. J was trimmed by 1 base and V by 5 bases; bases with no gene match: 6. This CDR3 contains 16 residues. The germline V gene encodes CDR1 MNHEY and CDR2 SMNVEV (reference sequence). The CDR3 reads CASSETGGYAKNIQYF. In DNA form, the CDR3 reads TGTGCCAGCAGTGAAACAGGGGGCTATGCCAAAAACATTCAGTACTTC.